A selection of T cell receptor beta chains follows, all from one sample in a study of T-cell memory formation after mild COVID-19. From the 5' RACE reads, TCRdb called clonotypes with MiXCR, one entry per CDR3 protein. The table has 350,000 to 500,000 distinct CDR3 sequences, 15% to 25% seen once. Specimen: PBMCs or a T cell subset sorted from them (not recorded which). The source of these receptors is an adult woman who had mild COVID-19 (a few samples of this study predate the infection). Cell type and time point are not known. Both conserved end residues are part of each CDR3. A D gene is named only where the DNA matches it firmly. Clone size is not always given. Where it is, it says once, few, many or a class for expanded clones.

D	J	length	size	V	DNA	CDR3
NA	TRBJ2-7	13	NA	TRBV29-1	TGCAGCGTTGAACGACAGAGCCCCTACGAGCAGTACTTC	CSVERQSPYEQYF
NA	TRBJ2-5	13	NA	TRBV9	TGTGCCAGCAGCGTCCCCCCCGAGGAGACCCAGTACTTC	CASSVPPEETQYF
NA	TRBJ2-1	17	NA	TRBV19	TGTGCCAGTAGTGGGCCTCCGGGACCCCTGTCCTACAATGAGCAGTTCTTC	CASSGPPGPLSYNEQFF
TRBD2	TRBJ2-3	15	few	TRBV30	TGTGCCTGGACGACTAGCGGGAGCGGGGTGTCGACGCAGTATTTT	CAWTTSGSGVSTQYF
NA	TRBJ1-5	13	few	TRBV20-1	TGCAGTGCCGTTGAAGGGGGGATACAGCTCCAGCATTTT	CSAVEGGIQLQHF
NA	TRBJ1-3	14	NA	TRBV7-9	TGTGCCAGCAGCCCCACATGGCTGGGAAACACCATATATTTT	CASSPTWLGNTIYF
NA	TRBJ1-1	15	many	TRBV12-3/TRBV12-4	TGTGCCAGCAGCCACGCCCGGGGAGTGGGCACTGAAGCTTTCTTT	CASSHARGVGTEAFF
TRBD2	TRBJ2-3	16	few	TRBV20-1	TGCAGTGCTAGCCCGATGCGGGGGGGTAGCACAGATACGCAGTATTTT	CSASPMRGGSTDTQYF
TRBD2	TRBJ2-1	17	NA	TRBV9	TGTGCCAGCAGCGTGGCTAGCGGGAGGGTCTCCTACAATGAGCAGTTCTTC	CASSVASGRVSYNEQFF
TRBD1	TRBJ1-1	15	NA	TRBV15	TGTGCCACCAGCCCTCGACAGGGACCGGGCACTGAAGCTTTCTTT	CATSPRQGPGTEAFF
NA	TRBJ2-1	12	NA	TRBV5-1	TGCGCCAGCAGCTTGGTTCTCCATGAGCAGTTCTTC	CASSLVLHEQFF
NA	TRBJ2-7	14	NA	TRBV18	TGTGCCAGCTCACCGCCATGGGGGGTCTACGAGCAGTACTTC	CASSPPWGVYEQYF
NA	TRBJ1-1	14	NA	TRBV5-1	TGCGCCAGCAGCTTGGCCAGGATAGACACTGAAGCTTTCTTT	CASSLARIDTEAFF
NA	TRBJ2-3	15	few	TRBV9	TGTGCCAGCTCTCAAACCGGGACTAGCACAGATACGCAGTATTTT	CASSQTGTSTDTQYF
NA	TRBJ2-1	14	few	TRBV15	TGTGCCACCAGCAGGTCCCGCGTGGGATATGAGCAGTTCTTC	CATSRSRVGYEQFF
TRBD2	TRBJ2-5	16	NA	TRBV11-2	TGTGCCAGCAGCCCCTGGACTAGCGGGGGTCAAGAGACCCAGTACTTC	CASSPWTSGGQETQYF
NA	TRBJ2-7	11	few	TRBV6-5	TGTGCCAGCAGTGCCTTTGGAGAGCAGTACTTC	CASSAFGEQYF
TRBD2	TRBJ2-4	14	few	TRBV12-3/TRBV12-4	TGTGCCAGCTCGAGCGGGAGGTCCGGAAACATTCAGTACTTC	CASSSGRSGNIQYF
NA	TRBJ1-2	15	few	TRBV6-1	TGTGCCAGCAGTCCCCGCCGGGGGGATAACTATGGCTACACCTTC	CASSPRRGDNYGYTF
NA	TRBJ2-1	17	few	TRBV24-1	TGTGCCACCAGTGACCCTATAGCACCTAGCTCCTACAATGAGCAGTTCTTC	CATSDPIAPSSYNEQFF
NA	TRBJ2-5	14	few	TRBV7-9	TGTGCCAGCAGCTTAGTTGTTCTCCAAGAGACCCAGTACTTC	CASSLVVLQETQYF
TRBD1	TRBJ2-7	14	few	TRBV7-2	TGTGCCAGCAGCTTAGAGACAGGGAGACACGAGCAGTACTTC	CASSLETGRHEQYF
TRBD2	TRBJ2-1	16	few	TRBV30	TGTGCCTGGAGTGGAGGGACTAGCGGGAGCCACAATGAGCAGTTCTTC	CAWSGGTSGSHNEQFF
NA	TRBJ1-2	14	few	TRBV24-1	TGTGCCACCAGTGATTTGGACCATAACTATGGCTACACCTTC	CATSDLDHNYGYTF
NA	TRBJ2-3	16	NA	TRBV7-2	TGTGCCAGCAGCCCGGGGGCGGGAGTAGGCACAGATACGCAGTATTTT	CASSPGAGVGTDTQYF
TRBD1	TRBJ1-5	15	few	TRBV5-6	TGTGCCAGCAGCTTGGGAGGACAGGGGATTCTGCCCCAGCATTTT	CASSLGGQGILPQHF
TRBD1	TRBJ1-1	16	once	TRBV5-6	TGTGCCAGCAGCTTAGTTCCCGGGACAGGAGGCCCTGAAGCTTTCTTT	CASSLVPGTGGPEAFF
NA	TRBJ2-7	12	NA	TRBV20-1	TGCAGTGCTAGGGAGACCCCCTACGAGCAGTACTTC	CSARETPYEQYF
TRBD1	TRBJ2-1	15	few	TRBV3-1	TGTGCCAGCAGCATGGGACAGGGCACCTACAATGAGCAGTTCTTC	CASSMGQGTYNEQFF
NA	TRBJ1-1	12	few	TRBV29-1	TGCAGCGCCGAAGGGGTGGACACTGAAGCTTTCTTT	CSAEGVDTEAFF
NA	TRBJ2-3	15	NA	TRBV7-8	TGTGCCAGCAGCCCCAAAGGTGGGGCAGGGTATACGCAGTATTTT	CASSPKGGAGYTQYF
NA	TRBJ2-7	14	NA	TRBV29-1	TGCAGCGTTGTATTGACGGGCAGCTCCTACGAGCAGTACTTC	CSVVLTGSSYEQYF
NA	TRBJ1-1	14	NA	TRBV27	TGTGCCAGCAGTTTTAGAGGCGGGGGCACTGAAGCTTTCTTT	CASSFRGGGTEAFF
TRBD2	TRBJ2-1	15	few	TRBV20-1	TGCAGTGCTGCCGCTTCTAGCGGGGGATACAATGAGCAGTTCTTC	CSAAASSGGYNEQFF
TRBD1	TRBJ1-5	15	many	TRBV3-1	TGTGCCAGCAGCCGCGGACAGGGTAATTTTCAGCCCCAGCATTTT	CASSRGQGNFQPQHF
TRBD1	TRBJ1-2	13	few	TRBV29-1	TGCAGCGTTCGGACAGGGGGCGACTATGGCTACACCTTC	CSVRTGGDYGYTF
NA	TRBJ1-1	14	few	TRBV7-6	TGTGCCAGCAGCTTCACTGGGGAGGGGGCTGAAGCTTTCTTT	CASSFTGEGAEAFF
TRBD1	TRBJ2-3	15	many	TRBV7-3	TGTGCCAGCAGCTTATCCAGGGGGCAAGGTCATACGCAGTATTTT	CASSLSRGQGHTQYF
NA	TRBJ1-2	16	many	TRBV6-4	TGTGCCAGCAGTGACTCGGGTGGATACGGAGTCTATGGCTACACCTTC	CASSDSGGYGVYGYTF
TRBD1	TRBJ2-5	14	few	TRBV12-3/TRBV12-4	TGTGCCAGCAGCTCCGGACAGGGCCCGGAGACCCAGTACTTC	CASSSGQGPETQYF
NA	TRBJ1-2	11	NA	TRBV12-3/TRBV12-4	TGTGCCAGCAGCCAGGGCCCTGGCTACACCTTC	CASSQGPGYTF
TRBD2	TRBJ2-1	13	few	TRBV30	TGTGCCTGGAGTGACCAGCGGGAGGATGAGCAGTTCTTC	CAWSDQREDEQFF
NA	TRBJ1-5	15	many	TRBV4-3	TGCGCCAGCAGCCAAGATCCACAGGGAAATCAGCCCCAGCATTTT	CASSQDPQGNQPQHF
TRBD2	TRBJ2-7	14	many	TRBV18	TGTGCCAGCTCCGGACTAGCGGGGGGCTACGAGCAGTACTTC	CASSGLAGGYEQYF
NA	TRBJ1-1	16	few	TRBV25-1	TGTGCCAGCAGTGAACGAGGCACCCTCGGGAGCACTGAAGCTTTCTTT	CASSERGTLGSTEAFF
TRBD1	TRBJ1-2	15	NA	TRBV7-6	TGTGCCAGCAGCGAGGGGGACAGGGGGAACTATGGCTACACCTTC	CASSEGDRGNYGYTF
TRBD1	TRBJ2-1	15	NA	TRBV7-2	TGTGCCAGCAGCTTAGCGGGGACAGGGGACAATGAGCAGTTCTTC	CASSLAGTGDNEQFF
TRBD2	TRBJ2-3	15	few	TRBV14	TGTGCCAGCAGCCGTGGACTAGTATTGGCAGATACGCAGTATTTT	CASSRGLVLADTQYF
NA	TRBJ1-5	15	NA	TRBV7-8	TGTGCCAGCAGCTTAGCGTCAGGGTTCAATCAGCCCCAGCATTTT	CASSLASGFNQPQHF
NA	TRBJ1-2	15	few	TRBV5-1	TGCGCCAGCAGCCCCGCCGAGGTGAGGAGCTATGGCTACACCTTC	CASSPAEVRSYGYTF
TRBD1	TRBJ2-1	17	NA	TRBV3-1	TGTGCCAGCAGCCAGGGGATGTTGGGACAGGGGGGGAATGAGCAGTTCTTC	CASSQGMLGQGGNEQFF
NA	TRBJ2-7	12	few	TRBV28	TGTGCCAGCAGCTCCCAACTCGGCGAGCAGTACTTC	CASSSQLGEQYF
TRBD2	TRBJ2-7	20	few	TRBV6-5	TGTGCCAGCAGTTACCGAGCCGTCGGACTAGCGGGGTCGGTCTCCTACGAGCAGTACTTC	CASSYRAVGLAGSVSYEQYF